This T cell receptor (beta chain) stems from a study of cytomegalovirus exposure and HLA in healthy donors. With respect to this clone: The antigen is not known.

Overall study findings and caveats: Association of a missense DCLRE1C variant with TCR beta V- and J-gene trimming was reported in a later analysis. Earlier analysis found most TCR beta V segments productive about 90% or about 30% of the time.

Germline CDR1 and CDR2: MNHNY and SVGAGI (reference sequence). This CDR3 is 15 amino acids long. V lost 4 bases and J lost 5; bases outside the gene matches: 8. Primers for the PCR totalled 60 Vbeta and 13 Jbeta. Sequenced by immunoSEQ multiplex PCR; TCRdb stores in-frame clones only, minus some. This sample's clone table lists about 110,000 clones. The sequencing sample was made of PBMCs. The TCR sequence derives from a man aged 18 to 29 in good health and CMV-seronegative. The rearrangement joins TRBV6-6 to TRBJ1-1, with TRBD1 identical over 9 bases. The CDR3 sequence is CASSWGDRDGTEAFF. Here the CDR3 DNA reads TGTGCCAGCAGTTGGGGGGACAGGGACGGGACTGAAGCTTTCTTT.